Here is one TCR beta chain with its context. Its specificity is unknown. This entry comes from a study of cytomegalovirus exposure and HLA in healthy donors. Study in general: HLA-typed donors were the source of approximately 85 million unique TCRs held in an early data release. Study-level results: Published work reported that the classifier diagnosed cytomegalovirus status with high specificity and sensitivity. When a later analysis compared HLA-associated TCR beta chains with equally common others, the HLA-associated chains turned out to be more clonally expanded and to have lower generation probabilities. In a later analysis, 16,951 TCR beta sequences were associated with HLA alleles at 0.05 false discovery rate.

The CDR3 runs 14 residues. V shed 10 bases and J 2 bases; nucleotides not matched to a gene: 8. Looked up from germline, CDR1 is MNHEY and CDR2 is SMNVEV (reference sequence). PCR used 60 Vbeta primers and 13 Jbeta primers. This table comes from immunoSEQ multiplex PCR, and its TCRdb copy is limited to in-frame clones, with some not included. The table shows about 130,000 clones, with 80% occurring only once. The sequence was obtained from a man aged 35-49 years in good health and CMV-seronegative. The chain links TRBV27 to TRBJ1-2, with TRBD1 matching 9 bases. Specimen: PBMCs. CDR3 protein: CATYPGQGNYGYTF. The CDR3, as DNA: TGTGCCACCTACCCGGGACAGGGAAACTATGGCTACACCTTC.